This TCR beta chain came from a study of blood T cells in healthy people across ages. This clonotype was detected a few times. Its target is unknown. Notes on the study in general: Roughly linear age-related decline in beta diversity appeared, significant by age approximately 40. One million T cells yielded diversity estimates that were considered underestimates.

Germline CDR1 is SGHAT and CDR2 is FQNNGV. The CDR3 runs to 20 residues. The authors drew approximately 10 milliliters of peripheral blood from each donor. Alongside a J-beta primer mix, a sample-barcoded 5' primer served in a second PCR lasting 7 to 11 cycles. TCRdb fed the 5' RACE reads into MiXCR, producing one record per CDR3 protein. Of over 950,000 distinct CDR3 sequences listed, 35% to 40% are singletons. The receptor was derived from a man in his late teens or twenties in good health. The rearrangement links TRBV11-2 to TRBJ2-1; 8 nucleotides line up with TRBD2. The J call may be incorrect, as the DNA end agrees better with TRBJ2-7. Material: blood. CDR3 loop: CASSLVGGGTNRDSYNEQYF. In DNA, the CDR3 is TGTGCCAGCAGCTTAGTTGGCGGGGGGACAAACCGGGACTCCTACAATGAGCAGTACTTC.